The next 14 T cell receptor beta chains were all read from a single sample in a study of T cells in Graves' hyperthyroidism and ophthalmopathy. Amplification yielded TCR beta CDR3 regions, with RNA transcripts as the source. RT-PCR in the first round (using the HTBI primer set) targeted the TCR CDR3. Each CDR3 protein gets one entry after TCRdb re-called the multiplex PCR reads with MiXCR. This sample carries around 300,000 distinct CDR3 sequences, around 15% of them seen once, and the ten largest clones take 7.9%. Source material: blood. The receptor source for this set is a woman aged 40 to 55 with Graves' hyperthyroidism.

This clonotype was picked up a small number of times. CDR3 nucleotides: TGCAGCGTTGCCCCAAGGTTCCAAGAGACCCAGTACTTC. Amino acid sequence: CSVAPRFQETQYF. The chain is built from TRBV29-1 and TRBJ2-5; D not resolved. Trimming left V 4 bases short and J 1 base short, with 10 bases between. Germline assignment: CDR1 SQVTM and CDR2 ANQGSEA. The CDR3 runs 13 residues.

Details on this clonotype: Its ends do not fully match the called genes, so a read error is possible. The genes are TRBV5-8 and TRBJ2-5, with TRBD2 matching over 16 bases. CDR1 SGHTS and CDR2 YDEGEE come from the germline V gene. The CDR3 consists of 16 residues. CDR3 nucleotides: TGTGCCAGCAGCATCGACCCCGGGACTAGCGGGAGGGCCCCGGACTTC. Protein sequence: CASSIDPGTSGRAPDF.

This clonotype appeared many times. The chain is built from TRBV5-1 and TRBJ1-1, with D unclear. CDR3 length equals 13 residues. V lost 9 bases and J lost 2, with 14 bases in between. Germline-derived CDR1 and CDR2 are SGHRS and YFSETQ. As DNA, the CDR3 is TGCGCCACCGCCGGAGGACCCAACACTGAAGCTTTCTTT. Its protein is CATAGGPNTEAFF.

This clonotype was counted only a few times. V is TRBV6-5 and J is TRBJ1-6, with 8 bases identical to TRBD1. With V trimmed by 2 bases and J by 11 bases, 8 bases remained unmatched. CDR1 and CDR2 (germline): MNHEY, SVGAGI. The CDR3 is 15 amino acids. The CDR3 reads CASSYLDRGGAPLHF. The CDR3 DNA reads TGTGCCAGCAGTTACCTTGACAGGGGTGGTGCACCCCTCCACTTT.

This clonotype was counted at least ten times. The junction departs from germline at one end; a sequencing error may be responsible. This chain joins TRBV7-7 and TRBJ2-3; 8 nucleotides line up with TRBD2. The germline gives CDR1 SSHAT, CDR2 FNYEAQ (reference sequence). The CDR3 sequence is 13 residues long. In nucleotides, the CDR3 is TGTGCTAGCAGCTTCGGACTAGCTGGTACGCAGTATTTT. Its translation: CASSFGLAGTQYF.

This clonotype was counted at least ten times. J is TRBJ1-1 and V is TRBV20-1; D remains unclear. CDR3 length: 12 residues. The V and J ends lost 1 base and 0 bases respectively, with 3 bases between them. CDR1 is DFQATT, CDR2 SNEGSKA, per germline (reference sequence). As DNA, the CDR3 is TGCAGTGCTAGAGTTTTGAACACTGAAGCTTTCTTT. Protein sequence: CSARVLNTEAFF.

This clonotype came up once. A read error may account for a junction end that differs from germline. This chain joins TRBV7-2 and TRBJ2-5; no firm D call. The V gene's germline CDR1 is SGHTA and CDR2 FQGNSA. This CDR3 is 15 amino acids long. CDR3 bases: TGTGCCAGCAGCACTTTACAGACATCTCAAGTGACCCAGTACTTC. Protein product: CASSTLQTSQVTQYF.

The chain has TRBV3-1 and TRBJ2-7; D possibly corresponds to TRBD2 (6 bases). The V gene's germline CDR1 is LGHDT and CDR2 YNNKEL (reference sequence). This CDR3 is 13 amino acids long. The V end was cut by 4 bases, the J end by 4 bases, with 11 bases between. The CDR3 bases are TGTGCCAGCAGCCCGGGGGTAGCTTACGAGCAGTACTTC. As protein: CASSPGVAYEQYF.

This clonotype was recorded many times. V and J are TRBV29-1 and TRBJ2-7; 11 bases agree with TRBD2. Germline CDR1 reads SQVTM; CDR2 reads ANQGSEA. The V segment lost 1 base and the J segment 5 bases; nucleotides outside the gene matches: 7. The CDR3 has 15 residues. The CDR3 protein is CSVEAPTSGNHEQYF. For the CDR3, the DNA is TGCAGCGTTGAAGCCCCGACTAGCGGGAACCACGAGCAGTACTTC.

The sample holds many counts of this clonotype. The CDR3 spells CATDEGFNQPQHF. The CDR3 coding sequence is TGTGCCACAGACGAGGGGTTCAATCAGCCCCAGCATTTT. The rearrangement uses TRBV6-1 and TRBJ1-5, with D maybe TRBD1 (5 bases). Germline CDR1 and CDR2: MNHNS and SASEGT. The CDR3 has 13 residues. Trimming shortened V by 10 bases and J by 3 bases, and 13 bases separated the two germline ends.

This clonotype was counted at least ten times. V usage is TRBV7-2 and J usage is TRBJ2-3; TRBD2 matches 10 bases. V shed 4 bases, J shed 4 bases, and the junction held 11 bases outside the gene matches. Per the germline V gene, CDR1 is SGHTA and CDR2 is FQGNSA. There are 17 residues in the CDR3. The CDR3 nucleotides are TGTGCCAGCAGCTCCAGGTCTAGCGGGAGTCGGTCAGATACGCAGTATTTT. It yields the protein CASSSRSSGSRSDTQYF.

This clonotype was seen more than once but under ten times. The rearrangement joins TRBV14 to TRBJ1-2; D unresolved. V lost 1 base and J lost 3, with 6 bases in between. This CDR3 region has 13 residues. Germline CDR1 is SGHDN and CDR2 is FVKESK. The CDR3: CASSQVGYYGYTF. CDR3 DNA: TGTGCCAGCAGCCAAGTTGGCTACTATGGCTACACCTTC.

The rearrangement links TRBV20-1 to TRBJ2-2, with D unclear. Trimming shortened V by 0 bases and J by 1 base, and 18 bases separated the two germline ends. Germline-derived CDR1 and CDR2 are DFQATT and SNEGSKA (reference sequence). The CDR3 spans 18 residues. The CDR3 protein is CSARDLRLEALNTGELFF. The CDR3 DNA sequence: TGCAGTGCTAGAGATCTACGGCTAGAAGCCCTGAACACCGGGGAGCTGTTTTTT.

This chain joins TRBV5-1 and TRBJ2-5; unclear D gene. V was cut by 1 base and J by 3 bases, with 10 bases left in between. Germline CDR1 and CDR2: SGHRS and YFSETQ. The CDR3 extends over 14 amino acids. This CDR3 reads CASSLSRMKETQYF. The CDR3 coding sequence is TGCGCCAGCAGCTTGAGTAGGATGAAAGAGACCCAGTACTTC.